This entry describes one TCR beta chain. Some clones are missing from TCRdb's copy, which holds only in-frame ones; the method was immunoSEQ multiplex PCR. The data show roughly 10,000 clones, with 74% seen just once and about 10% held by the top ten. This sample is drawn from a study of PD-1 blockade in classical Hodgkin lymphoma. With V trimmed by 3 bases and J by 2 bases, 5 bases remained unmatched. This CDR3 contains 17 residues. Looked up from germline, CDR1 is MDHEN and CDR2 is SYDVKM. Time point given: cycle 4 day 1 (C4D1), after less than 7 weeks of nivolumab. Autologous stem cell transplantation was followed by relapse in every patient, and brentuximab vedotin exposure varied. It was by magnetic negative selection that CD8+ T cells were isolated from thawed PBMCs.

This chain joins TRBV28 and TRBJ2-4; 12 nucleotides line up with TRBD2. Sequenced here: CD8+ T cells from blood, sampled before the fourth cycle of nivolumab. The clonotype originates from a human donor with classical Hodgkin lymphoma. Here the CDR3 reads CASSFPTSGSSKNIQYF. The CDR3 DNA reads TGTGCCAGCAGTTTTCCGACTAGCGGGAGTTCCAAAAACATTCAGTACTTC.